Sequencing of this TCR beta chain was carried out in a study of graft-versus-host responses after intestinal transplantation. Comments on this clone: The target antigen is unknown.

Method: immunoSEQ multiplex PCR; TCRdb's copy keeps in-frame clones and lacks some. This table holds about 94,000 clones, around nine tenths found once. The sequence came from a human donor who received an intestinal transplant. This sample comprised unstimulated CD8+ T cells sorted from spleen or lymph node cells, obtained before intestinal transplant.

CDR3 region: CATSAGGTDEKLFF. CDR3 DNA sequence: TGTGCCACTAGTGCTGGAGGGACAGACGAAAAACTGTTTTTT. This chain connects TRBV10-3 to TRBJ1-4; 7 bases line up with TRBD1. In germline, CDR1 is ENHRY, CDR2 SYGVKD. The CDR3 length is 14 residues. The trim removed 10 bases at V and 8 bases at J, leaving 13 bases unmatched.